A single sample gave rise to the 20 T cell receptor beta chains below, sequenced in a study of blood T cells in healthy people across ages. A second PCR of 7 to 11 cycles used a sample-barcoded 5' primer and a J-beta primer mix. Each CDR3 protein is one row after TCRdb ran MiXCR on the 5' RACE reads. The sample comprises about 840,000 distinct CDR3 sequences, 25% to 35% of which are singletons, and roughly 10% rests with the top ten. The sample was also linked to a second study, of T cells of mothers and their children.

Sequenced input: blood. The receptors originated from a middle-aged woman in good health.

Details on this clonotype: A much more abundant neighbour one base away suggests this may be a read error. The gene calls are TRBV7-3 and TRBJ2-4, with 10 bases fitting TRBD1. In germline, CDR1 is SGHTA, CDR2 FQGTGA. Losses at the gene ends were 6 bases for V and 13 bases for J; bases not matched to a gene: 15. The CDR3 is 15 residues long. Here the CDR3 reads CASSFDRGPVNEQYF. The CDR3 DNA reads as TGTGCCAGCAGTTTCGACAGGGGGCCGGTAAATGAGCAGTACTTC.

This sequence joins TRBV15 and TRBJ1-3, with D possibly TRBD1 on 5 matching bases. Trimming removed 4 bases at V and 4 bases at J, with 8 bases between. Germline values: CDR1 LNHNV, CDR2 YYDKDF (reference sequence). The CDR3 loop spans 13 amino acids. The CDR3 reads CATSMAGGNTIYF. Here the CDR3 DNA reads TGTGCCACCAGCATGGCAGGGGGAAACACCATATATTTT.

This clonotype was observed at least ten times. The CDR3 sequence: CSARDPQRGIQETQYF. CDR3 coding DNA: TGCAGTGCTAGAGATCCACAGCGGGGGATCCAAGAGACCCAGTACTTC. The V gene is TRBV20-1, the J gene TRBJ2-5; 8 positions agree with TRBD2. V lost 0 bases to trimming and J lost 1 base; unmatched junction nucleotides: 7. Germline-derived CDR1 and CDR2 are DFQATT and SNEGSKA (reference sequence). The CDR3 has 16 amino acids.

A few counts support this clonotype. The chain combines TRBV7-2 with TRBJ2-5; 13 bases fit TRBD2. The germline gives CDR1 SGHTA, CDR2 FQGNSA. The CDR3 contains 17 residues. J gave up 2 bases and V 4 bases, and 7 bases lay outside the gene matches. CDR3 in amino acids: CASSSGLAGTSQETQYF. The CDR3 nucleotides are TGTGCCAGCAGCTCGGGACTAGCGGGGACCTCTCAAGAGACCCAGTACTTC. Together with reference TRBV7-2 and TRBJ2-5, the CDR3 gives the full variable domain: GAGVSQSPSNKVTEKGKDVELRCDPISGHTALYWYRQSLGQGLEFLIYFQGNSAPDKSGLPSDRFSAERTGGSVSTLTIQRTQQEDSAVYLCASSSGLAGTSQETQYFGPGTRLLVL.

The V and J genes are TRBV12-3 or TRBV12-4 and TRBJ1-2, with 10 bases that match TRBD1. With 6 bases clipped from V and 6 bases from J, the junction kept 7 bases outside the gene matches. CDR3 length: 14 amino acids. CDR3 region: CASRSTGGFNGYTF. CDR3 sequence (DNA): TGTGCCAGCAGGTCGACAGGGGGCTTCAATGGCTACACCTTC.

This clonotype showed up just once. Compared with germline, one end of the junction differs, possibly owing to a read error. The V gene is TRBV7-7, the J gene TRBJ2-5, with TRBD2 as a possible D gene (6 bases). Germline V lookup: CDR1 SSHAT, CDR2 FNYEAQ (reference sequence). This CDR3 has 14 residues. The CDR3 coding sequence is TGTGCTAGCAGCTTATCGGGAGTCCGAGAGACCCAGTACTTC. This gives the protein CASSLSGVRETQYF. Full variable domain (missing parts from reference TRBV7-7 and TRBJ2-5): GAGVSQSPRYKVTKRGQDVTLRCDPISSHATLYWYQQALGQGPEFLTYFNYEAQPDKSGLPSDRFSAERPEGSISTLTIQRTEQRDSAMYRCASSLSGVRETQYFGPGTRLLVL.

This clonotype appeared a few times. V and J are TRBV7-6 and TRBJ2-2; D is unresolved. Trimming took 1 base from V and 2 from J, leaving 5 bases between them. This CDR3 contains 14 residues. Per germline, CDR1 SGHVS and CDR2 FNYEAQ. CDR3 loop: CASSLVFNTGELFF. In DNA form, the CDR3 reads TGTGCCAGCAGCTTAGTGTTCAACACCGGGGAGCTGTTTTTT.

The table lists this clonotype with a few counts. The chain recombines TRBV28 with TRBJ1-5; D remains ambiguous. Trimming left V 5 bases short and J 1 base short, with 18 bases between. From germline, CDR1 is MDHEN and CDR2 SYDVKM. The CDR3 is 17 amino acids. The CDR3 DNA reads TGTGCCAGCAGTCTGCCCCCGAGCGGGTGGAGCAATCAGCCCCAGCATTTT. Encoded protein: CASSLPPSGWSNQPQHF.

At least ten counts were recorded for this clonotype. The CDR3 region is CASSLVVGTYNEQFF. CDR3 nucleotide sequence: TGTGCCAGCAGCCTGGTTGTGGGAACCTACAATGAGCAGTTCTTC. The rearrangement links TRBV7-2 to TRBJ2-1; the D is unclear. The length of the CDR3 is 15 residues. Per germline, CDR1 SGHTA and CDR2 FQGNSA. V lost 5 bases and J 2 bases, leaving 13 bases between the germline ends.

The chain has TRBV29-1 and TRBJ1-5; D is undetermined. V was pared by 8 bases and J by 0 bases, with 8 bases between. CDR3 size: 12 residues. CDR1 SQVTM and CDR2 ANQGSEA come from the germline V gene. The CDR3 DNA reads as TGCAGCTGGGGTAATAGCAATCAGCCCCAGCATTTT. This encodes CSWGNSNQPQHF.

This chain connects TRBV7-6 to TRBJ2-7, with D tentatively TRBD1 or TRBD2 (5 bases each). Germline V CDR1 and CDR2: SGHVS, FNYEAQ. The CDR3 contains 13 residues. V lost 4 bases, J lost 6 bases, and 13 bases lay in between. The CDR3 sequence is CASSYATRGEQYF. The CDR3 nucleotides read TGTGCCAGCAGCTATGCGACGAGGGGCGAGCAGTACTTC.

For the CDR3, the DNA is TGTGCCAGCTCCTCGACAGGGTTCCAGCCCCAGCATTTT. Amino acids: CASSSTGFQPQHF. The V call is TRBV18, the J call TRBJ1-5; 7 bases align to TRBD1. Germline CDR1 and CDR2: KGHSH and LQKENI. CDR3 length: 13 residues. The junction had 6 bases not matched to a gene; V was cut back by 6 bases and J by 7 bases.

This clonotype appeared a few times. This chain connects TRBV6-1 to TRBJ2-3; 11 bases fit TRBD2. CDR3 length equals 16 residues. V lost 2 bases, J lost 4 bases, and 5 bases stayed unmatched. Germline CDR1 reads MNHNS; CDR2 reads SASEGT. CDR3: CASSEQLAGGPDTQYF. The CDR3 DNA reads as TGTGCCAGCAGTGAACAGCTAGCGGGGGGTCCAGATACGCAGTATTTT.

This sequence joins TRBV6-4 and TRBJ2-5; possible D gene TRBD2, 6 bases. The V end was cut by 3 bases, the J end by 11 bases, with 16 bases between. Germline V gene sequence: CDR1 MRHNA, CDR2 SNTAGT. The CDR3 sequence is 13 residues long. For the CDR3, the DNA is TGTGCCAGCAGTGAACTCGGGGGAGGAGAGCAGTACTTC. Translated, it gives CASSELGGGEQYF.

This clonotype was counted a few times. The junction does not match germline at one end; this may be a read error. The V call is TRBV5-6, the J call TRBJ2-1, with 10 bases lining up with TRBD2. This CDR3 is built from 14 residues. Germline V CDR1 and CDR2: SGHDT, YYEEEE. CDR3 protein: CASGLLAGHNEQFF. The CDR3 nucleotides read TGTGCCAGCGGCTTACTAGCGGGGCACAATGAGCAGTTCTTC.

This rearrangement joins TRBV20-1 to TRBJ1-6, with D possibly being TRBD1 (5 bases). V dropped 0 bases and J dropped 12 bases, with 9 bases sitting between them. Germline V gene sequence: CDR1 DFQATT, CDR2 SNEGSKA (reference sequence). This CDR3 spans 12 amino acids. The CDR3 DNA is TGCAGTGCTAGAGACAGGGTCGGACCCCTCCACTTT. Amino acid sequence: CSARDRVGPLHF.

This clonotype was seen only a few times. The CDR3 nucleotides read TGTGCCAGCAGCCAAAAAAGAGGAGCGGGGGGCATTAACAATGAGCAGTTCTTC. Amino acid sequence: CASSQKRGAGGINNEQFF. J is TRBJ2-1 and V is TRBV14; 9 bases line up with TRBD2. The ends lost 2 bases at V and 5 bases at J; junction bases unmatched: 13. Germline V gene lookup returns CDR1 SGHDN and CDR2 FVKESK. The CDR3 contains 18 residues.

This clonotype was observed many times. The chain couples TRBV4-3 to TRBJ2-7; 8 bases match TRBD1. Trimming removed 2 bases from V and 3 bases from J; junction bases left unmatched: 9. The CDR3 runs to 16 residues. Per germline, CDR1 LGHNA and CDR2 YSLEER. As DNA, the CDR3 is TGCGCCAGCAGCCAAAAACGGGCAGGGGGCTTCTACGAGCAGTACTTC. Translated, it gives CASSQKRAGGFYEQYF.

The chain links TRBV5-6 to TRBJ1-1, with 8 bases that match TRBD1. This CDR3 spans 14 amino acids. Germline V gene data show CDR1 as SGHDT and CDR2 as YYEEEE. With 1 base clipped from V and 3 bases from J, the junction kept 2 bases outside the gene matches. CDR3 protein: CASSLPGGYTEAFF. CDR3 DNA: TGTGCCAGCAGCTTGCCAGGGGGCTACACTGAAGCTTTCTTT.

With regard to this clonotype: With a much larger clone just one base away, this may be a read error. V is TRBV5-4 and J is TRBJ2-7; D might be TRBD1 (6 bases). The length of the CDR3 is 14 residues. Germline V lookup: CDR1 SGHNT, CDR2 YYREEE (reference sequence). The CDR3 DNA reads as TGTGCCAGCAGCTTTCAACAGGGTGATTACGCGCAGTACTTC. This sequence encodes CASSFQQGDYAQYF.